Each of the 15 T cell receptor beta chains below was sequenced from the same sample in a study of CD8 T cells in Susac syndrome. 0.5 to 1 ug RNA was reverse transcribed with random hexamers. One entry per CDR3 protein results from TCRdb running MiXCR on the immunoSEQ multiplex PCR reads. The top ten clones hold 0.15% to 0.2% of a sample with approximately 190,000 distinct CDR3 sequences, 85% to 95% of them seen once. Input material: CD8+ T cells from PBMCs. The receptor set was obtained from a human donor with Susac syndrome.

The CDR3 protein is CASSSGQGEIYGYTF. The CDR3 DNA reads as TGCGCCAGCAGCTCGGGACAGGGGGAGATCTATGGCTACACCTTC. V gene TRBV5-1 combines with J gene TRBJ1-2, with 11 nucleotides matching TRBD1. Trimming took 3 bases from V and 4 from J; bases not matched to a gene: 5. Per germline, CDR1 SGHRS and CDR2 YFSETQ. CDR3 length: 15 amino acids. Full variable domain (remainder filled in from reference TRBV5-1 and TRBJ1-2): KAGVTQTPRYLIKTRGQQVTLSCSPISGHRSVSWYQQTPGQGLQFLFEYFSETQRNKGNFPGRFSGRQFSNSRSEMNVSTLELGDSALYLCASSSGQGEIYGYTFGSGTRLTVV.

This CDR3 reads CASSPSDTQYF. In DNA form, the CDR3 reads TGTGCCAGCTCACCATCCGATACGCAGTATTTT. The rearrangement uses TRBV18 and TRBJ2-3; D uncertain. Germline values: CDR1 KGHSH, CDR2 LQKENI. Deletions cut 2 bases from V and 6 bases from J, with 3 bases between. The CDR3 loop spans 11 amino acids.

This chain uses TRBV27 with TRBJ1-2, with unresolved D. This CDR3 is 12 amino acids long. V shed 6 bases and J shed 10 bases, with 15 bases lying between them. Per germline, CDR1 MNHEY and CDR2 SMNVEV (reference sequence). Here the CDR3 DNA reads TGTGCCAGCAGGTCCTCAAGTCCTGTCTACACCTTC. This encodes CASRSSSPVYTF.

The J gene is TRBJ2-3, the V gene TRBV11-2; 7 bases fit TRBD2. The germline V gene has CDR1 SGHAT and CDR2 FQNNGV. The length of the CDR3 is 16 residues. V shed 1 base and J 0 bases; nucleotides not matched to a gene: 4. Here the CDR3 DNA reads TGTGCCAGCAGCTTAGGATCTAGCGGCAGCACAGATACGCAGTATTTT. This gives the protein CASSLGSSGSTDTQYF.

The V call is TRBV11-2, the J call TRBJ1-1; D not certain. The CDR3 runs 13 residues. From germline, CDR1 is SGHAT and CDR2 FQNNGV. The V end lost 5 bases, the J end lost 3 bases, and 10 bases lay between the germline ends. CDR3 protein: CASSPGLDTEAFF. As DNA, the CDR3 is TGTGCCAGCAGCCCCGGATTAGACACTGAAGCTTTCTTT.

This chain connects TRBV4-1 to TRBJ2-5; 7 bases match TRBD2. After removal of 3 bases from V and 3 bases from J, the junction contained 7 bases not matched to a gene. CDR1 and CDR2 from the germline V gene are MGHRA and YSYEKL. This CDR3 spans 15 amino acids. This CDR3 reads CASSHSTSREETQYF. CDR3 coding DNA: TGCGCCAGCAGCCACTCGACTAGCCGGGAAGAGACCCAGTACTTC.

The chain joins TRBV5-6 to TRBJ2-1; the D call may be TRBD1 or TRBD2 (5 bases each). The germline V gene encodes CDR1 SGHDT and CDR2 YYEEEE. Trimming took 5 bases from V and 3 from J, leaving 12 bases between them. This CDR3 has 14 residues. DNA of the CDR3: TGTGCCAGCAGTACCGGGACCAACTACAATGAGCAGTTCTTC. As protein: CASSTGTNYNEQFF.

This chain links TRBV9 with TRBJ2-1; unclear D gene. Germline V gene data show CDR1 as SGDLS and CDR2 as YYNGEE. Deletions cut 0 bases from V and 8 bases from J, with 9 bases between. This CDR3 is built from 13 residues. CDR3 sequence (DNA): TGTGCCAGCAGCGTAGCAGGTCAAGATGAGCAGTTCTTC. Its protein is CASSVAGQDEQFF.

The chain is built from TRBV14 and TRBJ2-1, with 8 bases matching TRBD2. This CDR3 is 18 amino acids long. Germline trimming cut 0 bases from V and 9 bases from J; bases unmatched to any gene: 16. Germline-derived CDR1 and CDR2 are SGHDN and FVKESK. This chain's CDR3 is CASSQDQSWRGVLSEQFF. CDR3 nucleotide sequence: TGTGCCAGCAGCCAAGATCAAAGTTGGCGGGGGGTACTGAGTGAGCAGTTCTTC.

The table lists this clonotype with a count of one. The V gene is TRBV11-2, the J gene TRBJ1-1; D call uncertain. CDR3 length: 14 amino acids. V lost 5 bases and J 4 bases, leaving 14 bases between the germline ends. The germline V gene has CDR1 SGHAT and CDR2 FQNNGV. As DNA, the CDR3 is TGTGCCAGCAGCCCGCACCTAGATGGCACTGAAGCTTTCTTT. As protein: CASSPHLDGTEAFF.

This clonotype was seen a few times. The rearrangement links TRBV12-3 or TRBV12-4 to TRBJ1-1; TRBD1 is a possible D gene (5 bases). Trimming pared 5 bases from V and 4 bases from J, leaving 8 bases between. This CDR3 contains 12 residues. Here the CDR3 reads CASSAQGTEAFF. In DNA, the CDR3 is TGTGCCAGCAGTGCCCAGGGCACTGAAGCTTTCTTT.

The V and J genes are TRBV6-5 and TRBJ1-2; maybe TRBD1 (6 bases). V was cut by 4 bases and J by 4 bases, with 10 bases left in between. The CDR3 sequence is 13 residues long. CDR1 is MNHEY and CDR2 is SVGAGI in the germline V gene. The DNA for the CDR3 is TGTGCCAGCAGTTCTGGACAGTTCTATGGCTACACCTTC. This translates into CASSSGQFYGYTF.

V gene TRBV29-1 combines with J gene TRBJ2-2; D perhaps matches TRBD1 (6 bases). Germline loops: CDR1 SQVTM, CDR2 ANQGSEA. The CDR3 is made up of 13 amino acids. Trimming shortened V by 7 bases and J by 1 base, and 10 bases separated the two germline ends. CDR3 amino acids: CSARDKNTGELFF. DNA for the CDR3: TGCAGCGCCCGGGACAAGAACACCGGGGAGCTGTTTTTT.

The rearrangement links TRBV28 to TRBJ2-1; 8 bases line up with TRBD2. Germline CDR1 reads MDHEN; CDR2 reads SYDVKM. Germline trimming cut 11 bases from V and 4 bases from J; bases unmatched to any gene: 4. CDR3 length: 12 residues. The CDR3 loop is CAGGGIYNEQFF. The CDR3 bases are TGTGCCGGCGGGGGGATATACAATGAGCAGTTCTTC. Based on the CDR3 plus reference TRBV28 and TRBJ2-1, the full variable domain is DVKVTQSSRYLVKRTGEKVFLECVQDMDHENMFWYRQDPGLGLRLIYFSYDVKMKEKGDIPEGYSVSREKKERFSLILESASTNQTSMYLCAGGGIYNEQFFGPGTRLTVL.

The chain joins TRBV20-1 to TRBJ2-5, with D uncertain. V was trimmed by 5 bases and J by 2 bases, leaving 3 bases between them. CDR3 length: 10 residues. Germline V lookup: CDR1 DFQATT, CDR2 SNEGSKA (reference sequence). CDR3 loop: CSAGQETQYF. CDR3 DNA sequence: TGCAGTGCTGGACAAGAGACCCAGTACTTC.